This T cell receptor beta chain was sequenced in a study of blood T cells in healthy people across ages (dated by TCRdb to between 2014 and 2017). In the study overall: In model experiments, template switching captured about one uniquely barcoded TCR beta cDNA molecule for every two T cells. The study measured age-related changes in TCR beta repertoire diversity using deep sequencing normalized with unique cDNA molecular identifiers. The donors were split into four age groups: young (average around 15 years), middle-aged (roughly 40), aged (around 67) and long-lived (82). To avoid experimental bias, donors of different ages were distributed randomly across sequencing lanes. Two additional independent replicas of 1 million unique cDNA reads from the same blood draw were analyzed for two donors (one aged 18 to 30 and one aged 80 or older).

Library generation was performed with 5' RACE. A second roughly 6 to 12 cycle PCR used a sample-barcoded 5' primer and a J-beta primer mix. Each TCR beta cDNA molecule received a unique molecular identifier from a template-switch 5' adaptor carrying 12 random nucleotides. Each sample yielded at least 2.5 million CDR3-containing paired-end reads. First-strand cDNA was synthesized from all RNA with the Mint cDNA synthesis kit, primed by a TRBC-specific oligonucleotide. Following uracil-DNA glycosylase treatment, a first 18-cycle PCR with universal primers M1SS and BC2_uni_R was performed on all cDNA. In the source study's methods: For normalization, 1 million high-quality reads, each with a distinct molecular identifier, were randomly selected from each sample. Reads sharing molecular identifiers were discarded rather than binned into consensus sequences. MiTCR, with a Q25 quality threshold and the strictest error-elimination algorithm, was used for CDR3 identification, clonotype clustering and error correction. A nonparametric unseen species model with Euler transformation was used to estimate a lower bound on total TCR beta diversity. TCRdb took the public reads, trimmed them with fastp at Q25, ran MiXCR for clone calling and kept in-frame beta chains. CDR3 protein duplicates are merged, each entry listing the most common genes and DNA. For this entry, the V and J calls and clone size follow TCRdb and not the study's own pipeline. Recorded for this sample are some 1.8 million distinct CDR3 sequences; about two fifths of them occurred a single time. Under 25% of the sample is held by the ten biggest clonotypes.

The approximately 41 donors, aged roughly 6 to 95 years, were systemically healthy Caucasian individuals from Russia. Each donor gave about 11 milliliters of peripheral blood, drawn into EDTA-treated Vacutainer tubes. PBMCs were isolated by Ficoll-Paque density-gradient centrifugation, with at least 6.5 million obtained per sample. Trizol reagent was used to extract total RNA from the PBMCs, yielding at least 6 micrograms per sample. For every donor, flow cytometry on a PBMC aliquot measured the percentage of naive CD45RAhigh/CD27high T cells. Overall study outcomes, separate from this receptor: As age increased, observed TCR beta diversity per million T cells dropped in a roughly linear way, and a significant reduction was already evident by age around 41. The long-lived group showed more naive CD4+ T cells, fewer expanded clones and increased TCR diversity than the aged group, suggesting age selection. Estimates of total diversity based on one million sequenced T cells were considered lower bounds and underestimates. Because donor CMV infection status was unknown, age-related changes in expanded clonotypes were potentially confounded. Since profiling was done on bulk unsorted PBMCs, naive and antigen-experienced compartments could not be conclusively compared. The percentage of naive T cells measured by flow cytometry correlated strongly with observed TCR beta diversity.

This clonotype showed up just once. No antigen is known for it. It has no much larger one-base neighbor in the sample; base qualities were not kept. Including the terminal cysteine and phenylalanine, the CDR3 comprises 14 residues. The sequence is cut down to CDR3 DNA, 42 bases in frame from base 1. V loses 6 bases of germline sequence and J loses 3 bases, and the interval between the two ends is 12 bases. The sequencing sample was made of blood. This TCR derives from a human donor in good health. The rearrangement joined TRBV12-3 or TRBV12-4 to TRBJ1-5, with the D gene uncertain. The CDR3 amino acid sequence is: CASSPDANNQPQHF. The bases are TGTGCCAGCAGCCCAGACGCAAACAATCAGCCCCAGCATTTT.